This TCR beta chain was obtained from a study of Ad26.COV2.S vaccination and SARS-CoV-2 variants. About the study: Ad26.COV2.S was injected intramuscularly once or twice, 56 days apart.

Measured with immunoSEQ multiplex PCR; TCRdb has only the in-frame clones, and not every one. The sample carries about 400,000 clones, under 90% recorded once. This CDR3 contains 16 residues. V lost 4 bases, J lost 7 bases, and 11 bases stayed unmatched. Germline lookup yields CDR1 ENHRY and CDR2 SYGVKD. Indicated treatment: 15 to 20 received Ad26.COV2.S at low or high dose, single or two shots; 5 received placebo; per-sample allocation not given. All samples were drawn on day 63, counting from the first vaccine or placebo injection. Vaccination used an Ad26 vector expressing Wuhan-strain SARS-CoV-2 spike.

This TCR came from a person between 18 and 65 years old who received the Ad26.COV2.S COVID-19 vaccine or a placebo. The sequencing here drew on peripheral blood, taken in a trial of Ad26.COV2.S vaccine versus placebo. The rearrangement uses TRBV10-3 and TRBJ1-5; TRBD1 matches at 9 bases. The CDR3 nucleotides read TGTGCCATCAGTGCCCAGACAGGGGGAGGTGTACAGCCCCAGCATTTT. Translated, it gives CAISAQTGGGVQPQHF.